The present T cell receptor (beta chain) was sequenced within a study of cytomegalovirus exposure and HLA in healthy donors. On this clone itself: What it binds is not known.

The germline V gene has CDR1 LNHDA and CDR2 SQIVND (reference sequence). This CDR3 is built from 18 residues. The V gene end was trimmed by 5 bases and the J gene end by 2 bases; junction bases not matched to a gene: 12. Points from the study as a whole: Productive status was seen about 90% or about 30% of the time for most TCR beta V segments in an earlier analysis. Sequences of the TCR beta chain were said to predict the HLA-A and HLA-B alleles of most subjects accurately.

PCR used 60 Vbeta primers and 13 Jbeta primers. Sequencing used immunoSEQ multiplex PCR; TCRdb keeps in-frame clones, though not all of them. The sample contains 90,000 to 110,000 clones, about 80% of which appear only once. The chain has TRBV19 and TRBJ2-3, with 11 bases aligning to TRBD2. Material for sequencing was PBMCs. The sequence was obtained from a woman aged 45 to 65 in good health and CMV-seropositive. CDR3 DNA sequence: TGTGCCAGTAGTCTAGCGGTGTCTAGCGGGGGGAACACAGATACGCAGTATTTT. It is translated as CASSLAVSSGGNTDTQYF.